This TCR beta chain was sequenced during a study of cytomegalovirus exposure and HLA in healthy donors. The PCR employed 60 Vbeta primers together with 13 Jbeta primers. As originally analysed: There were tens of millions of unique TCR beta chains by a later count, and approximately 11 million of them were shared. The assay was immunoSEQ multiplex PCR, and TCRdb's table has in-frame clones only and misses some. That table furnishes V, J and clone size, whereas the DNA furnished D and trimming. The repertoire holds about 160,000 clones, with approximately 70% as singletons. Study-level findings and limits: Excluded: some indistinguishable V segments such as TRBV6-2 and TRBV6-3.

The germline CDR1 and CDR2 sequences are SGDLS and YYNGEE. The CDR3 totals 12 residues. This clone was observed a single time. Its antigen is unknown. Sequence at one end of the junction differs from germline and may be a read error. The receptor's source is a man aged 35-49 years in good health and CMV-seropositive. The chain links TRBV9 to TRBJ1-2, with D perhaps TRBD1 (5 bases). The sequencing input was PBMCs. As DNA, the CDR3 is TGTGCCAGCAGCGTAGTTGGAGGGACTCCAGTCTTC. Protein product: CASSVVGGTPVF.